The clone carrying this T cell receptor beta chain was recorded a few times. The CDR3 covers 19 residues. Unmatched junction bases numbered 11, after V lost 0 bases and J lost 1 base. Germline V CDR1 and CDR2: SGDLS, YYNGEE. The entry originates in a study of cytomegalovirus exposure and HLA in healthy donors. Both 60 Vbeta primers and 13 Jbeta primers went into the PCR. The protocol was immunoSEQ multiplex PCR, while the TCRdb copy is restricted to in-frame clones and leaves out a portion. The data show roughly 66,000 clones, with around 64% seen just once and around 2.7% held by the top ten. V is TRBV9 and J is TRBJ2-2; TRBD1 agrees at 8 bases. Material: PBMCs. This clonotype was obtained from a woman aged 50 to 60 in good health and CMV-seronegative. The CDR3 bases are TGTGCCAGCAGCGTAGGGGGGGTATCCGGGACAGGGAACACCGGGGAGCTGTTTTTT. It codes for CASSVGGVSGTGNTGELFF.